A single sample gave rise to the 24 T cell receptor beta chains below, sequenced in a study of cytomegalovirus exposure and HLA in healthy donors. 60 Vbeta and 13 Jbeta primers were used in PCR. Sequencing used immunoSEQ multiplex PCR; TCRdb keeps in-frame clones, though not all of them. Of approximately 160,000 clones listed, about 77% are singletons. Sequences were obtained from PBMCs. The receptor source for this set is a woman aged 40 to 50 in good health and CMV-seropositive.

CDR3 residues: CASSQASGRGADTQYF. The CDR3 DNA is TGTGCCAGCAGCCAAGCTAGCGGGAGAGGGGCAGATACGCAGTATTTT. The chain joins TRBV4-2 to TRBJ2-3; 10 bases agree with TRBD2. Germline V CDR1 and CDR2: LGHNA, YNFKEQ. The CDR3 length is 16 residues. The trim removed 1 base at V and 4 bases at J, leaving 5 bases unmatched.

This clone was counted a single time. DNA of the CDR3: TGTGCCAGCAGCTTAGTGGCTAGCGGGGTCTCCTACGAGCAGTACTTC. Translating it yields CASSLVASGVSYEQYF. The chain recombines TRBV11-3 with TRBJ2-7, with 9 bases lining up with TRBD2. The CDR3 contains 16 residues. Germline CDR1 reads SGHNT; CDR2 reads YENEEA. V dropped 1 base and J dropped 0; count of bases not matched to a gene: 4.

This sequence joins TRBV14 and TRBJ2-4; TRBD2 matches at 11 bases. Germline assignment: CDR1 SGHDN and CDR2 FVKESK. The J segment lost 1 base and the V segment lost 0 bases, leaving 8 bases of the junction unmatched. The CDR3 runs to 19 residues. The CDR3 region has the DNA TGTGCCAGCAGCCAAGAGGCTAGCGGGAGGTGGGTGGCCAAAAACATTCAGTACTTC. Translation gives CASSQEASGRWVAKNIQYF.

The J gene is TRBJ1-1, the V gene TRBV7-8; D gene uncertain. Germline CDR1 and CDR2: SGHVS and FQNEAQ. Trimming took 4 bases from V and 1 from J, leaving 7 bases between them. CDR3 length equals 13 residues. The CDR3 spells CASSSTENTEAFF. The CDR3 nucleotides read TGTGCCAGCAGCTCAACAGAGAACACTGAAGCTTTCTTT.

The chain employs TRBV11-3 and TRBJ2-1; D might be TRBD1 (6 bases). The germline V and J ends were trimmed by 5 bases and 10 bases, with 12 bases remaining between them. This CDR3 spans 12 amino acids. Germline V gives CDR1 SGHNT, CDR2 YENEEA. The CDR3: CASSQGSWEQFF. The CDR3 DNA is TGTGCCAGCAGCCAGGGGTCCTGGGAGCAGTTCTTC.

The chain's CDR3 is CASSLRGLELTDTQYF. The DNA for the CDR3 is TGTGCCAGCAGCTTAAGGGGACTGGAACTCACAGATACGCAGTATTTT. This chain joins TRBV7-2 and TRBJ2-3; maybe TRBD2 (6 bases). The V end was cut by 2 bases, the J end by 2 bases, with 14 bases between. Germline V lookup: CDR1 SGHTA, CDR2 FQGNSA. The length of the CDR3 is 16 residues.

DNA for the CDR3: TGTGCCAGCAGCTTCTTAGGGGGCAAATCCTACAATGAGCAGTTCTTC. It specifies CASSFLGGKSYNEQFF. The chain joins TRBV7-9 to TRBJ2-1; 7 bases align to TRBD1. In germline, CDR1 is SEHNR, CDR2 FQNEAQ (reference sequence). The ends lost 3 bases at V and 1 base at J; junction bases unmatched: 6. The CDR3 is made up of 16 amino acids.

This sequence joins TRBV4-2 and TRBJ1-2, with 9 bases fitting TRBD1. Germline CDR1 is LGHNA and CDR2 is YNFKEQ. The CDR3 has 15 residues. Trimming at V came to 5 bases and at J to 1 base, leaving 5 bases not matched to a gene. This CDR3 reads CASSVRDRDNYGYTF. The CDR3 bases are TGTGCCAGCAGCGTCCGGGACAGGGATAACTATGGCTACACCTTC.

The chain uses TRBV5-1 and TRBJ2-7, with a tentative D call TRBD2 (5 bases). Germline lookup yields CDR1 SGHRS and CDR2 YFSETQ. The CDR3 length is 14 residues. V was clipped by 0 bases and J by 0 bases, with 7 bases between them. The CDR3: CASSLGGNSYEQYF. The CDR3 DNA follows: TGCGCCAGCAGCTTGGGAGGGAACTCCTACGAGCAGTACTTC. The full variable domain, with the rest looked up from reference TRBV5-1 and TRBJ2-7, is KAGVTQTPRYLIKTRGQQVTLSCSPISGHRSVSWYQQTPGQGLQFLFEYFSETQRNKGNFPGRFSGRQFSNSRSEMNVSTLELGDSALYLCASSLGGNSYEQYFGPGTRLTVT.

This clone was seen just once. J is TRBJ2-1 and V is TRBV2; no reliable D call. This CDR3 spans 15 amino acids. Germline CDR1 and CDR2: SNHLY and FYNNEI. Trimming cost V 2 bases and J 5 bases, with 13 bases left between them. The CDR3 loop reads CASSEMSSGDNEQFF. CDR3 DNA: TGTGCCAGCAGTGAAATGTCTAGTGGCGACAATGAGCAGTTCTTC.

The J gene is TRBJ2-5, the V gene TRBV10-3; 11 bases are a match to TRBD1. The V gene end was trimmed by 10 bases and the J gene end by 5 bases; junction bases not matched to a gene: 9. Germline-derived CDR1 and CDR2 are ENHRY and SYGVKD. The CDR3 contains 14 residues. CDR3 protein: CATRRDRGMETQYF. Here the CDR3 DNA reads TGTGCCACCAGGCGGGACAGGGGGATGGAGACCCAGTACTTC.

Many counts were recorded for this clone. The chain joins TRBV4-3 to TRBJ1-4; D possibly corresponds to TRBD1 (6 bases). The CDR3 runs 15 residues. V was cut by 0 bases and J by 8 bases, with 13 bases left in between. CDR1 is LGHNA and CDR2 is YSLEER in the germline V gene. For the CDR3, the DNA is TGCGCCAGCAGCCAAGAGTCCGGACAGTACGAAAAACTGTTTTTT. It translates to CASSQESGQYEKLFF.

The chain combines TRBV7-2 with TRBJ1-1; no clear D. This CDR3 contains 12 residues. The V and J ends lost 5 bases and 11 bases respectively, with 15 bases between them. Germline CDR1 and CDR2: SGHTA and FQGNSA. Written as DNA, the CDR3 is TGTGCCAGCAGCCTAGGGTACAGAGGGGCTTTCTTT. Protein: CASSLGYRGAFF.

The V call is TRBV7-7, the J call TRBJ2-7; TRBD2 agrees at 9 bases. This CDR3 is 15 amino acids long. Germline loops: CDR1 SSHAT, CDR2 FNYEAQ (reference sequence). With V trimmed by 5 bases and J by 5 bases, 10 bases remained unmatched. CDR3 sequence reads: CASSRGGGVSDEQYF. CDR3 nucleotide sequence: TGTGCCAGCAGCCGCGGGGGGGGCGTTTCCGACGAGCAGTACTTC. Combining the CDR3 with reference TRBV7-7 and TRBJ2-7 gives the whole variable domain GAGVSQSPRYKVTKRGQDVTLRCDPISSHATLYWYQQALGQGPEFLTYFNYEAQPDKSGLPSDRFSAERPEGSISTLTIQRTEQRDSAMYRCASSRGGGVSDEQYFGPGTRLTVT.

The rearrangement joins TRBV20-1 to TRBJ2-1; a weak D match, TRBD1 (6 bases). The CDR3 runs 11 residues. The germline V gene has CDR1 DFQATT and CDR2 SNEGSKA (reference sequence). Trimming removed 8 bases at V and 6 bases at J, with 11 bases between. CDR3 sequence (DNA): TGCAGTCCCGCACAGGGCAATGAGCAGTTCTTC. It translates to CSPAQGNEQFF.

This clone has at least ten counts. The rearrangement uses TRBV6-5 and TRBJ1-4, with D hard to call. Trimming removed 0 bases from V and 2 bases from J, with 10 bases in between. Per germline, CDR1 MNHEY and CDR2 SVGAGI. The CDR3 runs to 16 residues. CDR3 sequence (DNA): TGTGCCAGCAGTTACTCGATCGAGGGTACTAATGAAAAACTGTTTTTT. Protein product: CASSYSIEGTNEKLFF.

In this sample, this clone turned up a few times. This chain's CDR3 is CASVQGAYQPQHF. The CDR3 DNA reads as TGTGCCAGCGTACAGGGGGCTTATCAGCCCCAGCATTTT. The chain has TRBV6-5 and TRBJ1-5; 9 nucleotides agree with TRBD1. This CDR3 is 13 amino acids long. The V and J ends lost 8 bases and 5 bases, in that order; junction bases with no gene match: 4. Per the germline V gene, CDR1 is MNHEY and CDR2 is SVGAGI.

This chain joins TRBV5-4 and TRBJ1-4; a weak D match, TRBD1 (6 bases). The germline V gene encodes CDR1 SGHNT and CDR2 YYREEE (reference sequence). This CDR3 spans 14 amino acids. V dropped 5 bases and J dropped 6 bases, with 14 bases sitting between them. CDR3 nucleotide sequence: TGTGCCAGCAGTTTAAAACAGGGAGATGAAAAACTGTTTTTT. Amino acids: CASSLKQGDEKLFF.

This clone has just one count. The V call is TRBV19, the J call TRBJ1-3; 7 nucleotides agree with TRBD1. Trimming cost V 7 bases and J 2 bases; bases outside gene matches: 5. CDR3 length equals 14 residues. CDR1 is LNHDA and CDR2 is SQIVND in the germline V gene (reference sequence). CDR3 in amino acids: CASTNTGAGNTIYF. The CDR3 DNA is TGTGCCAGTACCAATACAGGGGCTGGAAACACCATATATTTT. Based on the CDR3 plus reference TRBV19 and TRBJ1-3, the full variable domain is DGGITQSPKYLFRKEGQNVTLSCEQNLNHDAMYWYRQDPGQGLRLIYYSQIVNDFQKGDIAEGYSVSREKKESFPLTVTSAQKNPTAFYLCASTNTGAGNTIYFGEGSWLTVV.

The CDR3 spells CASSILAGYNEQFF. CDR3 bases: TGTGCCAGCAGTATTCTAGCGGGGTACAATGAGCAGTTCTTC. The V and J genes are TRBV7-2 and TRBJ2-1; 9 bases are a match to TRBD2. V dropped 6 bases and J dropped 4; count of bases not matched to a gene: 4. The CDR3 length is 14 residues. Germline V gene sequence: CDR1 SGHTA, CDR2 FQGNSA. Full variable domain (outside the CDR3, taken from reference TRBV7-2 and TRBJ2-1): GAGVSQSPSNKVTEKGKDVELRCDPISGHTALYWYRQSLGQGLEFLIYFQGNSAPDKSGLPSDRFSAERTGGSVSTLTIQRTQQEDSAVYLCASSILAGYNEQFFGPGTRLTVL.

The V and J genes are TRBV29-1 and TRBJ1-1; no reliable D call. The CDR3 extends over 13 amino acids. Germline CDR1 SQVTM, CDR2 ANQGSEA. V lost 7 bases and J 1 base, leaving 13 bases between the germline ends. CDR3 protein: CSARQGRNTEAFF. In DNA form, the CDR3 reads TGCAGCGCCAGACAAGGGAGGAACACTGAAGCTTTCTTT.

For the CDR3, the DNA is TGTGCCACCAGCAGAGTTCATAGCTACGAGCAGTACTTC. Translating gives CATSRVHSYEQYF. The rearrangement joins TRBV15 to TRBJ2-7; D not certain. This CDR3 has 13 amino acids. Germline CDR1 reads LNHNV; CDR2 reads YYDKDF (reference sequence). With 1 base removed from V and 3 bases from J, the gap between germline ends came to 7 bases. The full variable domain, rest sourced from reference TRBV15 and TRBJ2-7, is DAMVIQNPRYQVTQFGKPVTLSCSQTLNHNVMYWYQQKSSQAPKLLFHYYDKDFNNEADTPDNFQSRRPNTSFCFLDIRSPGLGDTAMYLCATSRVHSYEQYFGPGTRLTVT.

The J gene is TRBJ1-5, the V gene TRBV6-6; weak D call: TRBD1 (5 bases). Trimming removed 7 bases from V and 7 bases from J, with 14 bases in between. The CDR3 is 13 amino acids. Germline V lookup: CDR1 MNHNY, CDR2 SVGAGI (reference sequence). CDR3 in amino acids: CASNRGSEQPQHF. In DNA form, the CDR3 reads TGTGCCAGCAACCGGGGGAGTGAGCAGCCCCAGCATTTT.

The rearrangement uses TRBV27 and TRBJ2-2; D perhaps matches TRBD2 (6 bases). Deletions cut 5 bases from V and 4 bases from J, with 17 bases between. In germline, CDR1 is MNHEY, CDR2 SMNVEV (reference sequence). The CDR3 spans 16 residues. The CDR3: CASSAPSSDLTGELFF. Here the CDR3 DNA reads TGTGCCAGCAGTGCTCCATCTAGCGACCTCACCGGGGAGCTGTTTTTT.